In this sample, the clone carrying this T cell receptor (beta chain) turned up once. The antigen is undetermined. The CDR3 totals 13 residues. Trimming stripped 0 bases from V and 9 bases from J, with 6 bases between. Germline-derived CDR1 and CDR2 are MNHEY and SVGAGI. The sample originates from a study of T cell responses to AZD1222 COVID-19 vaccine. Study as a whole: Second-dose intervals near 4 or 12 weeks were combined. Study conclusions and caveats: Increases in Spike-specific TCR breadth and depth were seen after two AZD1222 doses. Spike-wide vaccine-associated CD4 TCRs dominated at 160-218 and 743-854.

Generated by immunoSEQ multiplex PCR, the TCRdb table keeps only in-frame clones and is missing some. The data contain 55,000 to 65,000 clones, roughly 87% of them seen just once; the ten biggest clones take up roughly 19%. This clonotype originated in an adult in good health. The chain joins TRBV6-5 to TRBJ1-6; D not resolved. The sequencing here drew on peripheral blood, taken on day 0 of AZD1222 vaccination. DNA for the CDR3: TGTGCCAGCAGTTACTCAGGTTTTTCACCCCTCCACTTT. This sequence encodes CASSYSGFSPLHF.